This is a list of T cell receptor beta chains from one sample in a study of blood T cell repertoires in COVID-19. Sequencing was performed with immunoSEQ multiplex PCR; in TCRdb, only in-frame clones are kept and a portion is missing. Of about 36,000 clones listed, over 75% are singletons. The sample comprised peripheral blood. These receptors came from a human donor in a cohort sampled during active or convalescent COVID-19. The donor label of this sample is uncertain. The CDR3 runs from the conserved cysteine through the conserved F or W. D genes are given only for firm matches. The size field is filled for only some rows; it gives once, few, many or a size class.

NA | TRBJ1-3 | TRBV6-1 | NA | TGTGCCAGCAGTGAAGGCAGGGGACCTGGAAACACCATATATTTT | CASSEGRGPGNTIYF
NA | TRBJ1-3 | TRBV19 | NA | TGTGCCAGTAGTCACCGGGACACTGGAAACACCATATATTTT | CASSHRDTGNTIYF
NA | TRBJ2-7 | TRBV5-1 | NA | TGCGCCAGCAGCTTGGGAGGACAGCCTCAAACCTACGAGCAGTACTTC | CASSLGGQPQTYEQYF
NA | TRBJ1-1 | TRBV19 | TRBD1 | TGTGCCAGTAGTATAGATGGAACAGGGGGGACTGAAGCTTTCTTT | CASSIDGTGGTEAFF
NA | TRBJ2-1 | TRBV3-1/TRBV3-2 | NA | TGTGCCAGCAGCCAAGATACAGGGTCCTACAATGAGCAGTTCTTC | CASSQDTGSYNEQFF
NA | TRBJ1-2 | TRBV6-5 | TRBD1 | TGTGCCAGCAGTTTGACAGGGGTAGTTTCAAACTATGGCTACACCTTC | CASSLTGVVSNYGYTF
NA | TRBJ1-4 | TRBV29-1 | NA | TGCAGCGCCTCCGCGGGAGGAGGTGAAAAACTGTTTTTT | CSASAGGGEKLFF
NA | TRBJ2-7 | TRBV6-2/TRBV6-3 | NA | TGTGCCAGCAGTTACAGGACAGCCCCATCCTACGAGCAGTACTTC | CASSYRTAPSYEQYF
NA | TRBJ1-1 | TRBV7-2 | NA | TGTGCCAGCAGCAGGGACTTCGAAGCTTTCTTT | CASSRDFEAFF
NA | TRBJ2-4 | TRBV21-1 | NA | TGTGCCAGCAGCAAAGGAAGCGGGCGGACGGACATTCAGTACTTC | CASSKGSGRTDIQYF
NA | TRBJ2-5 | TRBV12-3/TRBV12-4 | NA | TGTGCCAGCAGCCTCCAAGAGACCCAGTACTTC | CASSLQETQYF
few | TRBJ2-5 | TRBV6-1 | NA | TGTGCCAGCAGTGAATTTCGGGTCGAGACCCAGTACTTC | CASSEFRVETQYF
once | TRBJ2-1 | TRBV24-1 | TRBD1 | TGTGCCGCCGGGACAGGAAACAATGAGCAGTTCTTC | CAAGTGNNEQFF
NA | TRBJ2-7 | TRBV6-2/TRBV6-3 | TRBD2 | TGTGCCAGCAGTCATAGCGGGAGGGCCTACGAGCAGTACTTC | CASSHSGRAYEQYF
NA | TRBJ1-5 | TRBV9 | NA | TGTGCCAGCAGCGCCACAGAATCTGCTAATCAGCCCCAGCATTTT | CASSATESANQPQHF
NA | TRBJ2-7 | TRBV7-2 | TRBD2 | TGTGCCAGCAGCTTAATGGTCGGCGGGAGAGGCGAGCAGTACTTC | CASSLMVGGRGEQYF
NA | TRBJ2-1 | TRBV5-5 | NA | TGTGCCAGCAGCTTAGACATTTATGAGCAGTTCTTC | CASSLDIYEQFF
NA | TRBJ1-3 | TRBV6-5 | NA | TGTGCCAGCAGCGCGGACAGATCCGGAAACACCATATATTTT | CASSADRSGNTIYF
NA | TRBJ1-3 | TRBV30 | NA | TGTGCCGGTGCGGCGTCTGGAAACACCATATATTTT | CAGAASGNTIYF
once | TRBJ2-7 | TRBV5-1 | TRBD1 | TGCGCCAGCAGCTCCGGGACAGGGGGCGGGGTGCAGTACTTC | CASSSGTGGGVQYF
NA | TRBJ1-2 | TRBV10-3 | NA | TGTGCCATCAGAGGCCGGGACACTCTACGGGGCTACACCTTC | CAIRGRDTLRGYTF
NA | TRBJ2-7 | TRBV5-1 | NA | TGCGCCAGCAGCTTGACTCCAGGGGCCGAGCAGTACTTC | CASSLTPGAEQYF
NA | TRBJ2-7 | TRBV19 | TRBD2 | TGTGCCAGTAGTATTACAAGCGGGAGTTACGAGCAGTACTTC | CASSITSGSYEQYF
NA | TRBJ2-1 | TRBV3-1/TRBV3-2 | NA | TGTGCCAGCAGCCCCGGGAGCTCCTACAATGAGCAGTTCTTC | CASSPGSSYNEQFF
NA | TRBJ2-7 | TRBV7-6 | TRBD2 | TGTGCCAGCAGCTTAGAGGCTAGCGGGAGTAGCAACGAGCAGTACTTC | CASSLEASGSSNEQYF
NA | TRBJ2-5 | TRBV2 | NA | TGTGCCAGCAGTGTTCTATCCGCCTCAGAGACCCAGTACTTC | CASSVLSASETQYF
few | TRBJ2-1 | TRBV30 | NA | TGTGCCCCCCTAGTTCGGAATGAGCAGTTCTTC | CAPLVRNEQFF
NA | TRBJ2-7 | TRBV19 | TRBD1 | TGTGCCAGTAGTAGAGACAGGGACTACGAGCAGTACTTC | CASSRDRDYEQYF
NA | TRBJ1-2 | TRBV27 | NA | TGTGCCAGCGCTAGGGGAGGAGGCTACACCTTC | CASARGGGYTF
NA | TRBJ2-7 | TRBV2 | TRBD1 | TGTGCCAGCAGTGGGACAGGGGGCGGCGAGCAGTACTTC | CASSGTGGGEQYF
NA | TRBJ1-4 | TRBV6-2/TRBV6-3 | TRBD1 | TGTGCCAGCAGTAGGGACAGTGCAACTAATGAAAAACTGTTTTTT | CASSRDSATNEKLFF
NA | TRBJ2-1 | TRBV6-5 | NA | TGTGCCAGCAGTTACTCTTCTGCCTACAATGAGCAGTTCTTC | CASSYSSAYNEQFF
NA | TRBJ2-7 | TRBV11-3 | NA | TGTGCCAGCAGCTCGACAGGACAGTTCTCCTACGAGCAGTACTTC | CASSSTGQFSYEQYF
NA | TRBJ1-1 | TRBV20-1 | NA | TGCAGTGCTCGGGTCGGAGCTTTCTTT | CSARVGAFF
NA | TRBJ2-7 | TRBV4-2 | TRBD2 | TGTGCCAGCAGCCAAGCCGGGACTAGCGGGAGTGGCTACGAGCAGTACTTC | CASSQAGTSGSGYEQYF
NA | TRBJ2-5 | TRBV19 | NA | TGTGCCAGTAGTCCGCGACCGCAGGGTACGGAGACCCAGTACTTC | CASSPRPQGTETQYF
many | TRBJ1-4 | TRBV6-6 | NA | TGTGCCAGCAGCAGCCCTAGGATTAATGAAAAACTGTTTTTT | CASSSPRINEKLFF
NA | TRBJ2-2 | TRBV7-3 | TRBD1 | TGTGCCAGCAGCGACCGACAGGGTACCGGGGAGCTGTTTTTT | CASSDRQGTGELFF
many | TRBJ2-3 | TRBV15 | TRBD2 | TGTGCCACCAGCAGAACCAGCGGGGGAACCACAGATACGCAGTATTTT | CATSRTSGGTTDTQYF
NA | TRBJ1-1 | TRBV4-2 | NA | TGTGCCAGCAGCCAAGCTAGGACGGGGGGAACTGAAGCTTTCTTT | CASSQARTGGTEAFF
NA | TRBJ2-5 | TRBV18 | TRBD2 | TGTGCCAGCTCACCCCTGGTAGCGGGGACGCAAGAGACCCAGTACTTC | CASSPLVAGTQETQYF
NA | TRBJ2-3 | TRBV30 | NA | TGTGCCTGGAGTGCGGTAGCGGTCACAGATACGCAGTATTTT | CAWSAVAVTDTQYF
NA | TRBJ2-7 | TRBV27 | TRBD2 | TGTGCCAGCAGTTTACTCGGGCGGGGGAACTCCTACGAGCAGTACTTC | CASSLLGRGNSYEQYF
NA | TRBJ2-7 | TRBV4-3 | NA | TGCGCCAGCAGCCAAGATCTCCCGGACAGCCTGCTGTCCTCCGAGCAGTACTTC | CASSQDLPDSLLSSEQYF
NA | TRBJ1-1 | TRBV4-3 | NA | TGCGCCAGCAGTTTGACAGAGAACACTGAAGCTTTCTTT | CASSLTENTEAFF
NA | TRBJ2-7 | TRBV10-2 | TRBD1 | TGCGCCAGCAGTGAAATAGGACAGGGGTCCTACGAGCAGTACTTC | CASSEIGQGSYEQYF
NA | TRBJ2-4 | TRBV7-8 | TRBD2 | TGTGCCAGCAGCTTAACCGGGACTAGAAGTGGCAAAAACATTCAGTACTTC | CASSLTGTRSGKNIQYF
NA | TRBJ1-1 | TRBV3-1/TRBV3-2 | NA | TGTGCCAGCAGCTTGCGGGGCAAAGCTTTCTTT | CASSLRGKAFF